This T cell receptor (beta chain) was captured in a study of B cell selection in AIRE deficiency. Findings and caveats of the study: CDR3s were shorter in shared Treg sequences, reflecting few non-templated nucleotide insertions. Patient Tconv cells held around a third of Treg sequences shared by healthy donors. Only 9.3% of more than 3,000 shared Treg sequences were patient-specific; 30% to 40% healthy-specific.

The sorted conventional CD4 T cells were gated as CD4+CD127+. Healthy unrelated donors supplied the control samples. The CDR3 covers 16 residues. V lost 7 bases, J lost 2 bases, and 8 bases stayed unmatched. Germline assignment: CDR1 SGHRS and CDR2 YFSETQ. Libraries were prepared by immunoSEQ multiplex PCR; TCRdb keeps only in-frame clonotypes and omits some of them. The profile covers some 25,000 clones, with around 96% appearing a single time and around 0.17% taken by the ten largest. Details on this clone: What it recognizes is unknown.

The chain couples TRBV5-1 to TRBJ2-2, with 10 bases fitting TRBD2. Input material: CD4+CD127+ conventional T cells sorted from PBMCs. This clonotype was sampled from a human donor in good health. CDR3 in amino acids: CASGTQRGGNTGELFF. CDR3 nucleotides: TGCGCCAGCGGTACCCAGCGGGGGGGTAACACCGGGGAGCTGTTTTTT. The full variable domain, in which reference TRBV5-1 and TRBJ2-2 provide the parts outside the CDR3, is KAGVTQTPRYLIKTRGQQVTLSCSPISGHRSVSWYQQTPGQGLQFLFEYFSETQRNKGNFPGRFSGRQFSNSRSEMNVSTLELGDSALYLCASGTQRGGNTGELFFGEGSRLTVL.